The sequence of this T cell receptor beta chain was determined in a study of T-cell memory formation after mild COVID-19 (dated by TCRdb to about 2021). Background for the entire study: TCR sequence clusters from the two donors were found to be largely donor specific. In a couple of donors, T-cell clones that expanded and contracted after mild COVID-19 were tracked by sequencing TCRalpha and TCRbeta repertoires over time. Two young, previously healthy adult volunteers made up the cohort, one male and one female. Beyond this particular receptor, the publication reports: SARS-CoV-2 specificity of the second-wave clones peaking on day 37 was not confirmed. Balanced CD4/CD8 phenotypes were observed for clones contracting from day 15 to 85, whereas a bias towards CD4+ was observed for a second wave of clones expanding from day 15 to 37. Contracting CD4+ clones turned up mainly in the CM and EM memory subsets, whereas EMRA was where CD8+ clones were enriched. The detection of some responding clones in pre-infection memory suggests that pre-existing cross-reactive memory T cells joined the SARS-CoV-2 response. The study included only a couple of mild cases, and larger cohorts that include severe cases with pre-infection samples were judged to be necessary.

The sequencer was an Illumina NovaSeq 6000. TCRalpha and TCRbeta cDNA libraries were built by 5'RACE with constant-segment primers, adding sample barcodes and unique molecular identifiers. Trizol reagent was used to extract RNA from every sample. Libraries were amplified in two PCR steps, with a second sample barcode and Illumina TruSeq adapters added in the second step. Libraries were sequenced on an Illumina NovaSeq with 2 x 150 bp paired-end reads. Turning to the authors' computational methods: Demultiplexing of reads and collapsing into UMI-guided consensus sequences were performed with migec v1.2.7. Using mixcr v2.1.11, UMI consensuses were aligned to TRA and TRB V and J templates and then assembled into clonotypes. Clonotypes were classified as expanded or contracted when called significant by both edgeR and NoisET, with noise models trained on biological replicates. For edgeR calls, a false discovery rate-adjusted p below 0.01 and a log2 fold-change threshold of 1 were applied. As an exploratory analysis of dynamics, max-normalized trajectories of the 1000 most abundant clonotypes were examined by PCA with hierarchical clustering. Each responding clone was given a CD4 or CD8 phenotype based on the CD4+ and CD8+ repertoires, which had been sequenced separately. TCRdb reprocessed the public reads (quality trimming at Q25 with fastp, clone calling with MiXCR) and kept in-frame beta chains. Each entry is one CDR3 protein sequence, shown with its most common DNA and genes. The V and J calls reflect TCRdb's pipeline rather than the authors' work. Across this sample there are hundreds of thousands of distinct CDR3 sequences, with 20% seen only once. About 8.1% of the sample is taken by the ten largest.

Ficoll-Paque density gradient centrifugation was used to isolate PBMCs. About this clonotype itself: Its binding antigen is unknown. Per-base quality was not reported, and no clone a single base away is much larger than it.

Trimming removed 5 bases from V and 6 bases from J; the gene matches leave 8 bases unexplained. Measured from the cysteine to the phenylalanine, the CDR3 is 16 residues long. Here the CDR3 DNA is all that survives: 48 bases in frame from base 1. Per the germline V gene (reference sequence), MNHNY is the CDR1 and SVGAGI is the CDR2. The chain joins TRBV6-6 to TRBJ1-3; the central 12 bases match TRBD1. Sequences were obtained from PBMCs or a T cell subset sorted from them (not recorded which). The source is an adult woman who had mild COVID-19 (a few samples of this study predate the infection). The sample titles of this study are shuffled in the database, so cell type and time point are left out; the donor was told from shared clones. The CDR3 is CASSTPPGQGANTIYF. The DNA is TGTGCCAGCAGTACTCCACCGGGACAGGGGGCAAACACCATATATTTT.